This T cell receptor beta chain was retrieved from a study of technical replicates of blood from a few donors. This table comes from immunoSEQ multiplex PCR, and its TCRdb copy is limited to in-frame clones, with some not included. Here the sample spans around 57,000 clones, around 97% being singletons. The V gene's germline CDR1 is KGHSH and CDR2 LQKENI. V dropped 5 bases and J dropped 6 bases, with 16 bases sitting between them. The CDR3 is 14 amino acids. Sample: T cells isolated from PBMCs. This chain connects TRBV18 to TRBJ1-1; tentatively, D is TRBD1 (6 bases). This sequence originates from a human donor in good health. CDR3 in DNA: TGTGCCAGCTCAGGGGTTTCAGGGGAAGCTGAAGCTTTCTTT. The encoded protein is CASSGVSGEAEAFF.